The T cell receptor beta chain under discussion was sequenced for a study of blood T cell repertoires in COVID-19. Looking at the study overall: From the United States, Italy and Spain came samples of acute and convalescent COVID-19.

This CDR3 has 14 residues. V lost 3 bases to trimming and J lost 4 bases, with 11 bases between them. Germline V CDR1 and CDR2: LNHDA, SQIVND (reference sequence). A remark on this clone: This same CDR3 is encoded by further DNA sequences in the sample.

The repertoire was sequenced with immunoSEQ multiplex PCR; TCRdb's copy has only in-frame clones and lacks some. The table has some 310,000 clones, 90% seen once. The specimen was peripheral blood. The chain links TRBV19 to TRBJ2-3; tentatively, D is TRBD2 (5 bases). The origin of this receptor is a woman aged 25 to 39 with COVID-19, enrolled during active disease. CDR3 DNA: TGTGCCAGTAGTATTAGTGGGAGCGCAGATACGCAGTATTTT. Amino acids: CASSISGSADTQYF.